This TCR beta chain came from a study of blood T cell repertoires in COVID-19. About the study: There were acute and convalescent COVID-19 samples, and they came from the United States, Italy and Spain.

In the source study's methods: Amplifying reference gene primers gave estimates of nucleated cell counts. The protocol was immunoSEQ multiplex PCR, while the TCRdb copy is restricted to in-frame clones and leaves out a portion. That table supplies the V and J calls and clone size; D and trimming were determined from the DNA. The sample includes about 460,000 clones, 70% to 90% of them seen just once. Trimming left V 0 bases short and J 10 bases short, with 13 bases between. The CDR3 spans 14 residues. CDR1 SGHDT and CDR2 YYEEEE come from the germline V gene. This clone has just one count. This study enrolled people aged roughly 18 to 90 from 20 to 25 US geographic areas.

Sequencing was performed on PBMCs or T cells enriched from blood (not recorded which). This chain uses TRBV5-6 with TRBJ1-4; D unresolved. The clonotype was recovered from a woman between 55 and 75 years old who had recovered from COVID-19. Here the CDR3 reads CASSLEVSSGKLFF. The DNA of the CDR3 is TGTGCCAGCAGCTTGGAAGTCTCCAGCGGAAAACTGTTTTTT.